This TCR beta chain was obtained from a study of post-analysis software for immune sequencing data. TCR beta libraries were prepared from cDNA with unique molecular identifiers. TCRdb itself ran the PCR reads through MiXCR, one entry per CDR3 protein. Of over 250,000 distinct CDR3 sequences listed, 30% to 45% are singletons. Sequencing was done on a sample of blood. This TCR was sampled from a girl under 18 with multiple sclerosis.

For the CDR3, the DNA is TGTGCCAGCAGTTGCGGGACAGGGGGCATTAAACTGTTTTTT. Its translation is CASSCGTGGIKLFF. J is TRBJ1-4 and V is TRBV28, with 12 bases aligning to TRBD1. Germline trimming cut 4 bases from V and 11 bases from J; bases unmatched to any gene: 5. The length of the CDR3 is 14 residues. The V gene's germline CDR1 is MDHEN and CDR2 SYDVKM.